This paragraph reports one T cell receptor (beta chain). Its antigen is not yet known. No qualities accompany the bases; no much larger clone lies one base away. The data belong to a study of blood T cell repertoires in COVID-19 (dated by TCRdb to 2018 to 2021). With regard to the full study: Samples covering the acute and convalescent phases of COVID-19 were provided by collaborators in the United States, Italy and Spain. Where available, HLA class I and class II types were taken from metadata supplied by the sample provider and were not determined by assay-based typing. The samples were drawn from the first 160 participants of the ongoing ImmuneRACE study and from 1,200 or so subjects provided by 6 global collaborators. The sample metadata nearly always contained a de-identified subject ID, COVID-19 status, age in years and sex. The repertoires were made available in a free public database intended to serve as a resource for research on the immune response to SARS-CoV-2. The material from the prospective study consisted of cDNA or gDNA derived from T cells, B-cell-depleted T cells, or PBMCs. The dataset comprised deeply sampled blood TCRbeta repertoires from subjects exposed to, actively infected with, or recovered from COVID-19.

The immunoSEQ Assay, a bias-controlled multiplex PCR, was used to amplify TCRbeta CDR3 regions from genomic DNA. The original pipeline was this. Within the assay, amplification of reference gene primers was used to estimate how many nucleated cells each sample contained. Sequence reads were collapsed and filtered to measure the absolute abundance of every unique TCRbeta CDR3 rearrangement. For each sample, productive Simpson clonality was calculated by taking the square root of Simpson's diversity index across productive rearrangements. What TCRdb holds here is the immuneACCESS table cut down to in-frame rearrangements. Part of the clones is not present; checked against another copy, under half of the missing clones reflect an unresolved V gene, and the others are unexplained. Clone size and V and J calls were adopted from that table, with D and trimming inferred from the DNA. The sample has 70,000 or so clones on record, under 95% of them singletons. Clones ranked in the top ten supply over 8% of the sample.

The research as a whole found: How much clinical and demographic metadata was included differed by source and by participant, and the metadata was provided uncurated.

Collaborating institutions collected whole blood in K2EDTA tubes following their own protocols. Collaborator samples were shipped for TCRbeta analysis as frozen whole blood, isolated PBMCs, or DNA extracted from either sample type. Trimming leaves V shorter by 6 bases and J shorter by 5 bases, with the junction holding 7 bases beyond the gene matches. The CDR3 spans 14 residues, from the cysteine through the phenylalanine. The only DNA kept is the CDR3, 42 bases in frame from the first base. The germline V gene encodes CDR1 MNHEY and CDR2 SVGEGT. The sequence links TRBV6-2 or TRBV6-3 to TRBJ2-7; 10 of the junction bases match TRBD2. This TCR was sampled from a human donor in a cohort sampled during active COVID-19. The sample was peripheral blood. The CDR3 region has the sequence CASSQGLASHEQYF. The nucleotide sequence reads TGTGCCAGCAGCCAGGGACTAGCGAGCCACGAGCAGTACTTC.